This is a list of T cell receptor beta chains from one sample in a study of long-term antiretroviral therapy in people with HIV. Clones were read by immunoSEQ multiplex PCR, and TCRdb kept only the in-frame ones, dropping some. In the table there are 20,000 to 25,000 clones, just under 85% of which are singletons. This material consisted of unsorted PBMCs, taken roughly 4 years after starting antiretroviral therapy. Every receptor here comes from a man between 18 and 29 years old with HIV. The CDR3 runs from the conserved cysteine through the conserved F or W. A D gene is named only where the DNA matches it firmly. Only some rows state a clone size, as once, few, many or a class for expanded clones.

cdr3_aa: CASSVETGLETQYF; cdr3_nt: TGTGCCAGCAGCGTAGAAACAGGGCTGGAGACCCAGTACTTC; clone_size: .; d_call: .; j_call: TRBJ2-5; v_call: TRBV9
cdr3_aa: CASSEGMNTEAFF; cdr3_nt: TGCGCCAGCAGTGAGGGGATGAACACTGAAGCTTTCTTT; clone_size: .; d_call: .; j_call: TRBJ1-1; v_call: TRBV10-1
cdr3_aa: CASSEPGGILFF; cdr3_nt: TGTGCCAGCAGCGAGCCGGGGGGTATACTGTTTTTT; clone_size: .; d_call: .; j_call: TRBJ1-4; v_call: TRBV7-9
cdr3_aa: CASSEALGQGVFGANVLTF; cdr3_nt: TGTGCCAGCAGTGAAGCGCTCGGACAGGGAGTCTTTGGGGCCAACGTCCTGACTTTC; clone_size: .; d_call: TRBD1; j_call: TRBJ2-6; v_call: TRBV2
cdr3_aa: CASPQGAMPGELFF; cdr3_nt: TGTGCCAGCCCCCAGGGGGCGATGCCCGGGGAGCTGTTTTTT; clone_size: few; d_call: TRBD1; j_call: TRBJ2-2; v_call: TRBV18
cdr3_aa: CASSPGQGGYTF; cdr3_nt: TGTGCCAGCAGCCCAGGACAGGGTGGCTACACCTTC; clone_size: .; d_call: TRBD1; j_call: TRBJ1-2; v_call: TRBV5-5
cdr3_aa: CAISQGFPEAFF; cdr3_nt: TGTGCCATCAGTCAGGGTTTTCCTGAAGCTTTCTTT; clone_size: .; d_call: .; j_call: TRBJ1-1; v_call: TRBV10-3
cdr3_aa: CAISESAPNYGYTF; cdr3_nt: TGTGCCATCAGTGAGTCAGCGCCTAACTATGGCTACACCTTC; clone_size: .; d_call: .; j_call: TRBJ1-2; v_call: TRBV10-3
cdr3_aa: CASSSWDDNSPLHF; cdr3_nt: TGCGCCAGCAGCTCCTGGGACGATAATTCACCCCTCCACTTT; clone_size: .; d_call: .; j_call: TRBJ1-6; v_call: TRBV4-1
cdr3_aa: CASTLRVGTAAYNEQFF; cdr3_nt: TGTGCCAGCACCCTCCGTGTGGGCACCGCGGCCTACAATGAGCAGTTCTTC; clone_size: .; d_call: .; j_call: TRBJ2-1; v_call: TRBV5-6
cdr3_aa: CAWAGTGDQPQHF; cdr3_nt: TGTGCCTGGGCCGGGACAGGGGATCAGCCCCAGCATTTT; clone_size: .; d_call: TRBD1; j_call: TRBJ1-5; v_call: TRBV30
cdr3_aa: CAIRDRESYNSPLHF; cdr3_nt: TGTGCCATCAGAGACAGGGAATCCTATAATTCACCCCTCCACTTT; clone_size: few; d_call: TRBD1; j_call: TRBJ1-6; v_call: TRBV10-3
cdr3_aa: CASSPTNTEAFF; cdr3_nt: TGTGCCAGCTCACCAACCAACACTGAAGCTTTCTTT; clone_size: .; d_call: .; j_call: TRBJ1-1; v_call: TRBV18
cdr3_aa: CASSGVDNSPLHF; cdr3_nt: TGTGCCAGCAGTGGAGTTGATAATTCACCCCTCCACTTT; clone_size: .; d_call: .; j_call: TRBJ1-6; v_call: TRBV25-1
cdr3_aa: CASSSPGSLNEKLFF; cdr3_nt: TGTGCCAGCAGTTCCCCGGGGAGCTTAAATGAAAAACTGTTTTTT; clone_size: .; d_call: .; j_call: TRBJ1-4; v_call: TRBV7-9
cdr3_aa: CASSYLYRENTEAFF; cdr3_nt: TGTGCCAGCAGTTACCTCTACCGGGAGAACACTGAAGCTTTCTTT; clone_size: .; d_call: .; j_call: TRBJ1-1; v_call: TRBV6-5
cdr3_aa: CASSFTGRNEQFF; cdr3_nt: TGTGCCAGCAGCTTTACAGGGAGAAATGAGCAGTTCTTC; clone_size: .; d_call: .; j_call: TRBJ2-1; v_call: TRBV5-6
cdr3_aa: CASSPAERTEAFF; cdr3_nt: TGTGCCAGCTCACCTGCCGAGCGGACTGAAGCTTTCTTT; clone_size: .; d_call: .; j_call: TRBJ1-1; v_call: TRBV18
cdr3_aa: CASSSQVPNTGELFF; cdr3_nt: TGTGCCAGCAGCTCACAGGTGCCGAACACCGGGGAGCTGTTTTTT; clone_size: .; d_call: .; j_call: TRBJ2-2; v_call: TRBV7-9
cdr3_aa: CASSPDYYGYTF; cdr3_nt: TGTGCCAGTAGTCCTGATTATTATGGCTACACCTTC; clone_size: .; d_call: .; j_call: TRBJ1-2; v_call: TRBV19